These 20 T cell receptor beta chains were sequenced from one sample in a study of blood T cell repertoires in COVID-19. Sequencing was performed with immunoSEQ multiplex PCR; in TCRdb, only in-frame clones are kept and a portion is missing. Of fewer than 90,000 clones in the sample, around 72% are singletons; the top ten hold 13% to 15%. The sample consisted of peripheral blood. The source of these receptors is an elderly woman with acute or convalescent COVID-19.

The V call is TRBV5-6, the J call TRBJ2-5; tentative D call: TRBD2 (6 bases). This CDR3 comprises 14 residues. Germline assignment: CDR1 SGHDT and CDR2 YYEEEE. Trimming removed 0 bases from V and 5 bases from J, with 11 bases in between. The CDR3 here is CASSLVSSEETQYF. The CDR3 region has the DNA TGTGCCAGCAGCTTGGTTTCTAGCGAGGAGACCCAGTACTTC.

This clone showed up just a few times. The rearrangement joins TRBV7-2 to TRBJ1-2, with TRBD1 matching over 8 bases. Germline CDR1 and CDR2: SGHTA and FQGNSA. With 8 bases clipped from V and 4 bases from J, the junction kept 6 bases outside the gene matches. This CDR3 spans 13 amino acids. CDR3 sequence reads: CASSAGGLYGYTF. DNA of the CDR3: TGTGCCAGCTCAGCAGGGGGCCTCTATGGCTACACCTTC. Full variable domain (missing parts from reference TRBV7-2 and TRBJ1-2): GAGVSQSPSNKVTEKGKDVELRCDPISGHTALYWYRQSLGQGLEFLIYFQGNSAPDKSGLPSDRFSAERTGGSVSTLTIQRTQQEDSAVYLCASSAGGLYGYTFGSGTRLTVV.

The gene calls are TRBV30 and TRBJ1-1; the D is unclear. Germline loops: CDR1 GTSNPN, CDR2 SVGIG (reference sequence). CDR3 length: 13 amino acids. In nucleotides, the CDR3 is TGTGCTATAGACTTAGAGGGCTACACTGAAGCTTTCTTT. Its translation is CAIDLEGYTEAFF.

This clone has a single count. The V call is TRBV6-5, the J call TRBJ1-2; 10 nucleotides agree with TRBD1. The CDR3 totals 15 residues. The germline V gene has CDR1 MNHEY and CDR2 SVGAGI. Losses at the gene ends were 3 bases for V and 4 bases for J; bases not matched to a gene: 5. CDR3 bases: TGTGCCAGCAGTTATGGACAGGGGGAGACCTATGGCTACACCTTC. This gives the protein CASSYGQGETYGYTF.

J is TRBJ1-5 and V is TRBV15; D gene ambiguous. The germline CDR1 and CDR2 sequences are LNHNV and YYDKDF (reference sequence). V gave up 1 base and J gave up 0 bases, with 10 bases separating them. The CDR3 spans 16 residues. This CDR3 is CATSRVRSYSNQPQHF. DNA for the CDR3: TGTGCCACCAGCAGAGTCCGGAGCTATAGCAATCAGCCCCAGCATTTT.

This clone appeared a single time. The chain employs TRBV20-1 and TRBJ2-1; D remains ambiguous. V lost 1 base, J lost 5 bases, and 3 bases lay in between. Germline lookup yields CDR1 DFQATT and CDR2 SNEGSKA (reference sequence). The CDR3 totals 11 residues. Written as DNA, the CDR3 is TGCAGTGCTAGAGCTAACAATGAGCAGTTCTTC. Residues: CSARANNEQFF.

This clone was picked up many times. The gene calls are TRBV5-6 and TRBJ2-1, with D hard to call. Germline V gene lookup returns CDR1 SGHDT and CDR2 YYEEEE. The CDR3 length is 12 residues. V was shortened by 1 base and J by 9 bases, with 8 bases between the two germline ends. CDR3 protein: CASSLSRGEQFF. The DNA of the CDR3 is TGTGCCAGCAGCTTGAGCCGAGGTGAGCAGTTCTTC.

The genes are TRBV3-1 (or the pseudogene TRBV3-2) and TRBJ2-1, with TRBD2 matching 7 bases. The CDR3 is 18 amino acids. Germline V gene sequence: CDR1 LGHDT, CDR2 YNNKEL (reference sequence). The trim removed 0 bases at V and 1 base at J, leaving 9 bases unmatched. Here the CDR3 reads CASSQDRAERGSYNEQFF. CDR3 coding DNA: TGTGCCAGCAGCCAAGATAGGGCGGAGCGGGGTTCCTACAATGAGCAGTTCTTC.

The CDR3 bases are TGCGCCAGCAGTTTCCGGGACAGCTCCTACAATGAGCAGTTCTTC. This sequence encodes CASSFRDSSYNEQFF. The chain joins TRBV5-1 to TRBJ2-1; 7 nucleotides match TRBD1. The V gene's germline CDR1 is SGHRS and CDR2 YFSETQ. The CDR3 totals 15 residues. The ends lost 5 bases at V and 0 bases at J; junction bases unmatched: 5.

CDR3 sequence (DNA): TGTGCCACCAGTGATCGTGACCTAGCGGGGAGGTACACAGATACGCAGTATTTT. It yields the protein CATSDRDLAGRYTDTQYF. The J gene is TRBJ2-3, the V gene TRBV24-1; 9 bases are a match to TRBD2. CDR1 and CDR2 (germline): KGHDR, SFDVKD. J lost 2 bases, V lost 3 bases, and 11 bases had no gene match. This CDR3 contains 18 residues.

The J gene is TRBJ1-5, the V gene TRBV4-2, with a tentative D call TRBD1 (6 bases). CDR3 length: 17 amino acids. Germline V gene data show CDR1 as LGHNA and CDR2 as YNFKEQ. Trimming removed 0 bases from V and 4 bases from J, with 16 bases in between. CDR3 nucleotides: TGTGCCAGCAGCCAAGAGCGATCCACAGGGCGGAATCAGCCCCAGCATTTT. This gives the protein CASSQERSTGRNQPQHF.

This chain's CDR3 is CATGYGGDEKLFF. CDR3 coding DNA: TGTGCCACCGGATATGGGGGCGATGAAAAACTGTTTTTT. V is TRBV15 and J is TRBJ1-4; a weak D match, TRBD1 (6 bases). V lost 8 bases, J lost 6 bases, and 13 bases lay in between. The germline gives CDR1 LNHNV, CDR2 YYDKDF (reference sequence). This CDR3 is built from 13 residues.

The rearrangement joins TRBV5-1 to TRBJ2-5, with 7 positions matching TRBD2. The V segment lost 3 bases and the J segment 0 bases; nucleotides outside the gene matches: 11. This CDR3 is built from 17 residues. The germline V gene has CDR1 SGHRS and CDR2 YFSETQ. The CDR3, as DNA: TGCGCCAGCAGCTCCGGGTCGGGGGGACCGTACCAAGAGACCCAGTACTTC. It encodes CASSSGSGGPYQETQYF. The complete variable domain, with remaining parts taken from reference TRBV5-1 and TRBJ2-5, reads KAGVTQTPRYLIKTRGQQVTLSCSPISGHRSVSWYQQTPGQGLQFLFEYFSETQRNKGNFPGRFSGRQFSNSRSEMNVSTLELGDSALYLCASSSGSGGPYQETQYFGPGTRLLVL.

The CDR3 coding sequence is TGTGCCAGCAGCTTAGCGATCGAAGTTGGGCAAGTCGAGCAGTACTTC. Its protein product is CASSLAIEVGQVEQYF. The chain has TRBV7-2 and TRBJ2-7, with D uncertain. CDR1 and CDR2 from the germline V gene are SGHTA and FQGNSA. V was trimmed by 0 bases and J by 6 bases, leaving 18 bases between them. The length of the CDR3 is 16 residues. Together with reference TRBV7-2 and TRBJ2-7, the CDR3 gives the full variable domain: GAGVSQSPSNKVTEKGKDVELRCDPISGHTALYWYRQSLGQGLEFLIYFQGNSAPDKSGLPSDRFSAERTGGSVSTLTIQRTQQEDSAVYLCASSLAIEVGQVEQYFGPGTRLTVT.

The chain is built from TRBV3-1 (or the pseudogene TRBV3-2) and TRBJ1-4; D is perhaps TRBD1 (6 bases). With 4 bases removed from V and 7 bases from J, the gap between germline ends came to 10 bases. The CDR3 runs to 13 residues. Germline V lookup: CDR1 LGHDT, CDR2 YNNKEL (reference sequence). Here the CDR3 DNA reads TGTGCCAGCAGCCTGGGACACCCTGAAAAACTGTTTTTT. This translates into CASSLGHPEKLFF.

This clone was counted between two and nine times. The gene calls are TRBV6-5 and TRBJ2-7; TRBD2 might be the D (6 bases). Germline V lookup: CDR1 MNHEY, CDR2 SVGAGI. The CDR3 spans 12 residues. Trimming pared 6 bases from V and 2 bases from J, leaving 8 bases between. In DNA form, the CDR3 reads TGTGCCAGCAGGGGCGGGGCCTACGAGCAGTACTTC. Its protein is CASRGGAYEQYF.

The chain couples TRBV18 to TRBJ1-4; D is perhaps TRBD1 (6 bases). Between the trimmed V and J ends, which lost 5 bases and 7 bases, there was a span of 17 bases. Germline CDR1 KGHSH, CDR2 LQKENI. The CDR3 spans 15 residues. The CDR3: CASSYEQGGREKLFF. The DNA for the CDR3 is TGTGCCAGCTCATATGAACAGGGAGGGCGTGAAAAACTGTTTTTT.

This clone occurred a few times. The rearrangement links TRBV7-2 to TRBJ1-1; D is undetermined. The CDR3 sequence is 12 residues long. The V end lost 4 bases, the J end lost 11 bases, and 14 bases lay between the germline ends. Germline V CDR1 and CDR2: SGHTA, FQGNSA. CDR3 loop: CASSSSGWWAFF. Here the CDR3 DNA reads TGTGCCAGCAGCTCCTCAGGATGGTGGGCTTTCTTT.

CDR3 DNA: TGCGCCAGCAGCCAAGGACAACCCCGGGTTGGTTTTTACGAGCAGTACTTC. Protein product: CASSQGQPRVGFYEQYF. The V and J genes are TRBV5-1 and TRBJ2-7, with D perhaps matching TRBD1 (5 bases). V shed 4 bases and J shed 4 bases, with 24 bases lying between them. The CDR3 is 17 amino acids. Germline V gene lookup returns CDR1 SGHRS and CDR2 YFSETQ.

The rearrangement uses TRBV30 and TRBJ1-5, with D unresolved. The CDR3 length is 16 residues. The germline V and J ends were trimmed by 4 bases and 1 base, with 17 bases remaining between them. Germline assignment: CDR1 GTSNPN and CDR2 SVGIG (reference sequence). The CDR3 is CAWTGSSGGSNQPQHF. In DNA form, the CDR3 reads TGTGCCTGGACGGGCAGTAGCGGTGGGAGCAATCAGCCCCAGCATTTT.